The 8 T cell receptor beta chains given below trace back to one sample, sequenced in a study of blood T cell repertoires in COVID-19. Assay used: immunoSEQ multiplex PCR; TCRdb lists only in-frame clones, some missing. This sample has approximately 210,000 clones, with 75% to 90% found just once. Input material: peripheral blood. The receptors derive from an older woman with active or convalescent COVID-19.

The rearrangement joins TRBV5-5 to TRBJ1-2; D is uncertain. Germline assignment: CDR1 SGHKS and CDR2 YYEKEE (reference sequence). The germline V and J ends were trimmed by 6 bases and 4 bases, with 16 bases remaining between them. The CDR3 sequence is 14 residues long. Written as DNA, the CDR3 is TGTGCCAGCAACCCGTTGGCAGGCGTCTATGGCTACACCTTC. Protein product: CASNPLAGVYGYTF.

The CDR3 sequence is CASSVGPGTVNYGYTF. CDR3 DNA sequence: TGTGCCAGCAGCGTAGGACCCGGGACAGTTAACTATGGCTACACCTTC. V usage is TRBV7-9 and J usage is TRBJ1-2, with TRBD1 matching over 7 bases. CDR3 length: 16 amino acids. The J segment lost 1 base and the V segment lost 5 bases, leaving 10 bases of the junction unmatched. Germline V lookup: CDR1 SEHNR, CDR2 FQNEAQ (reference sequence).

The V gene is TRBV12-3 or TRBV12-4, the J gene TRBJ2-7; possible D gene TRBD2, 6 bases. The CDR3 sequence is 13 residues long. Trimming removed 9 bases from V and 0 bases from J, with 12 bases in between. CDR3: CARAPGDSYEQYF. The CDR3 coding sequence is TGTGCCAGGGCCCCGGGGGACTCCTACGAGCAGTACTTC.

The rearrangement joins TRBV2 to TRBJ1-5; D uncertain. V lost 7 bases and J lost 2, with 12 bases in between. CDR3 length: 14 amino acids. Germline V CDR1 and CDR2: SNHLY, FYNNEI. CDR3 coding DNA: TGTGCCAGCACCCCTAGGGAGGGCAATCAGCCCCAGCATTTT. Its translation is CASTPREGNQPQHF.

The chain employs TRBV6-5 and TRBJ1-1; no firm D call. The CDR3 is 14 amino acids. The germline CDR1 and CDR2 sequences are MNHEY and SVGAGI. Trimming cost V 6 bases and J 2 bases, with 13 bases left between them. In nucleotides, the CDR3 is TGTGCCAGCAGAACGGGTAGAATCAACACTGAAGCTTTCTTT. Protein: CASRTGRINTEAFF.

This chain joins TRBV6-5 and TRBJ1-2; D is possibly TRBD1 (5 bases). Trimming took off 2 bases at V and 3 bases at J, with 16 bases between the two ends. Germline V lookup: CDR1 MNHEY, CDR2 SVGAGI. The CDR3 consists of 16 residues. CDR3 in amino acids: CASSYRLDGGDYGYTF. CDR3 DNA sequence: TGTGCCAGCAGTTACAGATTGGACGGGGGAGACTATGGCTACACCTTC.

The genes are TRBV7-8 and TRBJ1-2; maybe TRBD1 (5 bases). Trimming pared 0 bases from V and 7 bases from J, leaving 9 bases between. The CDR3 extends over 13 amino acids. Per germline, CDR1 SGHVS and CDR2 FQNEAQ. This CDR3 is CASSLAQQAGYTF. For the CDR3, the DNA is TGTGCCAGCAGCTTAGCGCAACAGGCTGGCTACACCTTC. The whole variable domain, remainder taken from reference TRBV7-8 and TRBJ1-2, is GAGVSQSPRYKVAKRGQDVALRCDPISGHVSLFWYQQALGQGPEFLTYFQNEAQLDKSGLPSDRFFAERPEGSVSTLKIQRTQQEDSAVYLCASSLAQQAGYTFGSGTRLTVV.

V usage is TRBV9 and J usage is TRBJ1-2; D ambiguous. The CDR3 totals 12 residues. Germline V gene lookup returns CDR1 SGDLS and CDR2 YYNGEE. The germline V and J ends were trimmed by 4 bases and 4 bases, with 8 bases remaining between them. The CDR3 bases are TGTGCCAGCAGCCTGGAGGGCTATGGCTACACCTTC. It encodes CASSLEGYGYTF.